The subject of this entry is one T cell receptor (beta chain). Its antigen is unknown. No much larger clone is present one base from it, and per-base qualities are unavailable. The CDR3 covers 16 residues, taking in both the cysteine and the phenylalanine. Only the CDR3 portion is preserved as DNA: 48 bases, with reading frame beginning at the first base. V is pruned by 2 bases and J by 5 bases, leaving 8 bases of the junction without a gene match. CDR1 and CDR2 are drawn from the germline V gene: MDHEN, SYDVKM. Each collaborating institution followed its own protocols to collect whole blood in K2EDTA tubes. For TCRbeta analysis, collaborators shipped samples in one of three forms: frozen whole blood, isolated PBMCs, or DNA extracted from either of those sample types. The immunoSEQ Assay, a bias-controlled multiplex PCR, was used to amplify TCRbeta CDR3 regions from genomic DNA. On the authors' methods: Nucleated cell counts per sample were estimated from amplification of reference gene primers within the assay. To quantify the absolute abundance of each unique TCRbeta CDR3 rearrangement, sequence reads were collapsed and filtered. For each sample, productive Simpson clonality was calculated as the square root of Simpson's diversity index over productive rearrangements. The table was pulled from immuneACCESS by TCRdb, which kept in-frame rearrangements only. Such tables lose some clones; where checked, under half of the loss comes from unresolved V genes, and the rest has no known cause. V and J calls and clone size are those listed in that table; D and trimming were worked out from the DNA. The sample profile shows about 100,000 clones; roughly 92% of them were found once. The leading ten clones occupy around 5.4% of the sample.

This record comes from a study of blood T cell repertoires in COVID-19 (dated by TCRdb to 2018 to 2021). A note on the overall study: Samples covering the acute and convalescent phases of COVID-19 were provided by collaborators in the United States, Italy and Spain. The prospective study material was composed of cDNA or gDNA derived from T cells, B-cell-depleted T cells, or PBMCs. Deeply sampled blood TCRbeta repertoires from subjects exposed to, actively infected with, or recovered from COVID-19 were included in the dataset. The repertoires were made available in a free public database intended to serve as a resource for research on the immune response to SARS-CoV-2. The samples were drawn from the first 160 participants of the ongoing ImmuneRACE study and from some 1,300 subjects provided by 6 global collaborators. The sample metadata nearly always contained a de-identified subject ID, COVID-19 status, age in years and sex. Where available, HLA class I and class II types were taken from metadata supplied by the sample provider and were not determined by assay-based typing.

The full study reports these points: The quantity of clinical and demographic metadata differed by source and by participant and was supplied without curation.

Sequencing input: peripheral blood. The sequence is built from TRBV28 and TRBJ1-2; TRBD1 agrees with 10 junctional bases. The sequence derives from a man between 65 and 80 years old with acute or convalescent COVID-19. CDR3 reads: CASSLVPGQGPYGYTF. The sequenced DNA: TGTGCCAGCAGTTTAGTCCCGGGACAGGGGCCTTATGGCTACACCTTC.